Following are 32 T cell receptor beta chains from one sample sequenced in a study of a mutant IDH1 vaccine in newly diagnosed glioma (dated by TCRdb to about 2021). These receptors have no identified antigens. This specimen's time point label, interpreted: week 5, during vaccination. Every vaccine dose consisted of 300 ug of a 20-mer mutant IDH1 peptide in Montanide, administered subcutaneously together with topical imiquimod. Library generation was performed with the immunoSEQ multiplex PCR assay. This immuneACCESS table, as held by TCRdb, lists in-frame sequences with V and J called but not all clones. Of the missing ones, under half trace to an unresolved V gene in checked studies; the others have no known cause. For this sample there are more than 25,000 clones; around 90% appear just once. The ten largest clones represent approximately 3.3% of the sample. Here the sequenced sample was peripheral blood mononuclear cells (PBMCs), taken from a glioma patient whose treatment included an IDH1 peptide vaccine. These receptors came from a woman between 40 and 50 years old with glioma. Some clones in this sample may be carry-over from other donors' samples.

V usage is TRBV28 and J usage is TRBJ1-2, with TRBD1 identical over 8 bases. V shed 2 bases, J shed 3 bases, and the junction held 5 bases outside the gene matches. The length of the CDR3 is 15 residues. In germline, CDR1 is MDHEN, CDR2 SYDVKM. The CDR3 DNA is TGTGCCAGCAGTTTAAGGACAGGGTGGCACTATGGCTACACCTTC. It specifies CASSLRTGWHYGYTF.

The V gene is TRBV6-5, the J gene TRBJ2-7; a weak D match, TRBD1 (6 bases). Germline loops: CDR1 MNHEY, CDR2 SVGAGI. This CDR3 spans 15 amino acids. The V end lost 4 bases, the J end lost 2 bases, and 15 bases lay between the germline ends. The CDR3 here is CASSLTGQRPYEQYF. CDR3 nucleotides: TGTGCCAGCAGTTTGACAGGTCAAAGGCCCTACGAGCAGTACTTC.

The rearrangement joins TRBV28 to TRBJ2-3; D is unclear. The germline CDR1 and CDR2 sequences are MDHEN and SYDVKM. Between the trimmed V and J ends, which lost 8 bases and 11 bases, there was a span of 5 bases. The CDR3 length is 8 residues. DNA of the CDR3: TGTGCCAGCGGGGAGCAGTATTTT. Translation gives CASGEQYF.

In its sample, this clone was seen once. V is TRBV7-3 and J is TRBJ1-4; no reliable D call. The germline V and J ends were trimmed by 5 bases and 7 bases, with 11 bases remaining between them. CDR1 and CDR2 from the germline V gene are SGHTA and FQGTGA. This CDR3 has 13 residues. CDR3 amino acids: CASSAAGGEKLFF. CDR3 nucleotide sequence: TGTGCCAGCAGCGCCGCAGGCGGTGAAAAACTGTTTTTT.

This clone turned up a few times. The chain is built from TRBV7-8 and TRBJ2-7; 7 bases fit TRBD2. V shed 5 bases and J 6 bases; nucleotides not matched to a gene: 10. The CDR3 has 14 residues. Germline lookup yields CDR1 SGHVS and CDR2 FQNEAQ. In DNA form, the CDR3 reads TGTGCCAGCAGCCCCCTCGGGGGGACCATCGAGCAGTACTTC. The encoded protein is CASSPLGGTIEQYF.

The chain is built from TRBV29-1 and TRBJ1-2, with D perhaps TRBD1 (5 bases). The CDR3 covers 13 residues. V lost 7 bases, J lost 8 bases, and 20 bases lay in between. CDR1 and CDR2 from the germline V gene are SQVTM and ANQGSEA. CDR3 sequence: CSGQAGRGNGYTF. CDR3 nucleotides: TGCAGCGGTCAAGCAGGGCGCGGGAACGGCTACACCTTC.

This clone was found once. The V gene is TRBV28, the J gene TRBJ2-5; tentative D call: TRBD1 (7 bases). V was trimmed by 7 bases and J by 0 bases, leaving 15 bases between them. Germline-derived CDR1 and CDR2 are MDHEN and SYDVKM. This CDR3 is 15 amino acids long. The CDR3 sequence is CASIMQGGHQETQYF. CDR3 DNA sequence: TGTGCCAGCATAATGCAGGGGGGCCACCAAGAGACCCAGTACTTC.

The CDR3 DNA reads as TGTGCCAGCAGCTTAGCGCCCGCCCCAAGCGAGACCCAGTACTTC. Its translation is CASSLAPAPSETQYF. This sequence joins TRBV11-2 and TRBJ2-5; D ambiguous. From germline, CDR1 is SGHAT and CDR2 FQNNGV. V was shortened by 1 base and J by 5 bases, with 14 bases between the two germline ends. The length of the CDR3 is 15 residues.

This clone was detected only a few times. CDR3 sequence: CASSQGTSPSETQYF. CDR3 sequence (DNA): TGCGCCAGCAGCCAAGGGACTAGCCCCAGCGAGACCCAGTACTTC. The V gene is TRBV4-1, the J gene TRBJ2-5, with 8 positions matching TRBD2. Looked up from germline, CDR1 is MGHRA and CDR2 is YSYEKL. The CDR3 has 15 amino acids. V shed 1 base and J 5 bases; nucleotides not matched to a gene: 6.

V and J are TRBV19 and TRBJ2-2, with 7 bases lining up with TRBD2. Germline V gene lookup returns CDR1 LNHDA and CDR2 SQIVND (reference sequence). The J segment lost 4 bases and the V segment lost 4 bases, leaving 6 bases of the junction unmatched. The CDR3 extends over 15 amino acids. CDR3 DNA sequence: TGTGCCAGTAGTAAAGGAGGGACTATCACCGGGGAGCTGTTTTTT. It specifies CASSKGGTITGELFF.

This clone came up a few times. The rearrangement links TRBV4-3 to TRBJ1-1; 7 nucleotides agree with TRBD1. Germline CDR1 LGHNA, CDR2 YSLEER. The V and J ends lost 1 base and 9 bases, in that order; junction bases with no gene match: 5. This CDR3 has 13 amino acids. In nucleotides, the CDR3 is TGCGCCAGCAGCCAAGCCAGGGGGGGAAAAGCTTTCTTT. It encodes CASSQARGGKAFF.

The chain is built from TRBV21-1 and TRBJ2-1; the table calls TRBD2, which could not be checked here. TRBV21-1 is designated a pseudogene. The CDR3 length is 17 residues. DNA for the CDR3: TGTGCCAGCAGCAAATCGCTAGCGGGGGCCTCCTACAATGAGCAGTTCTTC. Translation: CASSKSLAGASYNEQFF.

This sequence joins TRBV6-1 and TRBJ2-5, with a tentative D call TRBD1 (6 bases). Germline V lookup: CDR1 MNHNS, CDR2 SASEGT. The V end was cut by 2 bases, the J end by 4 bases, with 23 bases between. CDR3 size: 18 residues. The CDR3 nucleotides are TGTGCCAGCAGTGAAATCGCCGCAGGGGCGATTCCGCGAGAGACCCAGTACTTC. Encoded protein: CASSEIAAGAIPRETQYF.

The gene calls are TRBV7-9 and TRBJ2-7; no reliable D call. Between the trimmed V and J ends, which lost 4 bases and 5 bases, there was a span of 12 bases. This CDR3 region has 13 residues. In germline, CDR1 is SEHNR, CDR2 FQNEAQ (reference sequence). This chain's CDR3 is CASSSKMEDEQYF. The CDR3 DNA is TGTGCCAGCAGCTCTAAGATGGAAGACGAGCAGTACTTC. Combining the CDR3 with reference TRBV7-9 and TRBJ2-7 gives the whole variable domain DTGVSQNPRHKITKRGQNVTFRCDPISEHNRLYWYRQTLGQGPEFLTYFQNEAQLEKSRLLSDRFSAERPKGSFSTLEIQRTEQGDSAMYLCASSSKMEDEQYFGPGTRLTVT.

The genes are TRBV7-2 and TRBJ1-1; 7 bases map to TRBD1. CDR3 size: 17 residues. CDR1 and CDR2 (germline): SGHTA, FQGNSA. V was pared by 0 bases and J by 1 base, with 8 bases of the junction left unmatched. CDR3 loop: CASSLALDRARNTEAFF. In nucleotides, the CDR3 is TGTGCCAGCAGCTTAGCCCTTGACAGGGCAAGGAACACTGAAGCTTTCTTT.

This clone has only a few counts. V usage is TRBV7-2 and J usage is TRBJ1-4; no clear D gene. The length of the CDR3 is 17 residues. Germline V CDR1 and CDR2: SGHTA, FQGNSA. V was cut by 2 bases and J by 8 bases, with 21 bases left in between. The CDR3 loop is CASSLRVWGEGGEKLFF. In DNA form, the CDR3 reads TGTGCCAGCAGCTTACGAGTCTGGGGTGAGGGCGGGGAAAAACTGTTTTTT.

This chain uses TRBV28 with TRBJ1-5, with D possibly matching TRBD1 (6 bases). This CDR3 comprises 16 residues. V was cut by 5 bases and J by 4 bases, with 18 bases left in between. Germline V gives CDR1 MDHEN, CDR2 SYDVKM. The DNA of the CDR3 is TGTGCCAGCAGTCCGAGCGGGGGGGCGGCGAATCAGCCCCAGCATTTT. Its protein product is CASSPSGGAANQPQHF.

This clone was recorded only once. The chain is built from TRBV11-2 and TRBJ2-1, with D hard to call. Germline V gene lookup returns CDR1 SGHAT and CDR2 FQNNGV. The CDR3 is 13 amino acids. Trimming shortened V by 1 base and J by 4 bases, and 5 bases separated the two germline ends. Here the CDR3 reads CASSLGQYNEQFF. The CDR3 coding sequence is TGTGCCAGCAGCTTAGGCCAGTACAATGAGCAGTTCTTC. The variable domain in full, completed from reference TRBV11-2 and TRBJ2-1, reads EAGVAQSPRYKIIEKRQSVAFWCNPISGHATLYWYQQILGQGPKLLIQFQNNGVVDDSQLPKDRFSAERLKGVDSTLKIQPAKLEDSAVYLCASSLGQYNEQFFGPGTRLTVL.

This clone was counted a few times. This sequence joins TRBV29-1 and TRBJ1-5, with 9 bases matching TRBD1. Losses at the gene ends were 6 bases for V and 5 bases for J; bases not matched to a gene: 8. Germline V lookup: CDR1 SQVTM, CDR2 ANQGSEA. The CDR3 consists of 14 residues. The CDR3 DNA sequence: TGCAGCGTGAGTACAGGGGGCTTGCATCAGCCCCAGCATTTT. It codes for CSVSTGGLHQPQHF. Looking up the rest from reference TRBV29-1 and TRBJ1-5 gives the full variable domain: SAVISQKPSRDICQRGTSLTIQCQVDSQVTMMFWYRQQPGQSLTLIATANQGSEATYESGFVIDKFPISRPNLTFSTLTVSNMSPEDSSIYLCSVSTGGLHQPQHFGDGTRLSIL.

The chain employs TRBV7-6 and TRBJ2-6, with TRBD1 matching over 8 bases. Germline-derived CDR1 and CDR2 are SGHVS and FNYEAQ. The CDR3 runs 21 residues. The junction had 13 bases not matched to a gene; V was cut back by 0 bases and J by 0 bases. DNA of the CDR3: TGTGCCAGCAGCTTAGCGCAGGCAGGGGGCCGTGGGTACTCTGGGGCCAACGTCCTGACTTTC. The encoded protein is CASSLAQAGGRGYSGANVLTF.

This sequence joins TRBV19 and TRBJ1-3, with D possibly TRBD1 on 5 matching bases. The CDR3 runs 14 residues. Trimming removed 7 bases at V and 0 bases at J, with 10 bases between. Per germline, CDR1 LNHDA and CDR2 SQIVND (reference sequence). The CDR3 bases are TGTGCCAGTAAGAGGGACTACTCTGGAAACACCATATATTTT. Protein sequence: CASKRDYSGNTIYF.

This clone was seen a single time. The chain carries TRBV5-4 and TRBJ2-3, with 13 bases lining up with TRBD2. The J segment lost 1 base and the V segment lost 4 bases, leaving 3 bases of the junction unmatched. Germline values: CDR1 SGHNT, CDR2 YYREEE (reference sequence). The CDR3 runs 16 residues. Here the CDR3 reads CASSPGLAGGTDTQYF. Written as DNA, the CDR3 is TGTGCCAGCAGCCCCGGACTAGCGGGGGGCACAGATACGCAGTATTTT.

The chain has TRBV18 and TRBJ2-5, with D unclear. This CDR3 has 13 residues. V was cut by 3 bases and J by 4 bases, with 9 bases left in between. The V gene's germline CDR1 is KGHSH and CDR2 LQKENI. In DNA, the CDR3 is TGTGCCAGCTCACCTACGCCTCCAGAGACCCAGTACTTC. Translating gives CASSPTPPETQYF.

CDR3 nucleotide sequence: TGTGCCAGCAGCGTAGGGGACAGAAGGAACACCGGGGAGCTGTTTTTT. Protein: CASSVGDRRNTGELFF. The chain links TRBV9 to TRBJ2-2, with 7 bases that match TRBD1. The CDR3 totals 16 residues. Germline V lookup: CDR1 SGDLS, CDR2 YYNGEE. V was clipped by 0 bases and J by 1 base; unmatched bases: 3.

This sequence joins TRBV7-6 and TRBJ2-7; D may be TRBD2 (5 bases). This CDR3 contains 14 residues. The germline V and J ends were trimmed by 1 base and 1 base, with 8 bases remaining between them. Germline values: CDR1 SGHVS, CDR2 FNYEAQ. In nucleotides, the CDR3 is TGTGCCAGCAGCTTAGACCTAGCTTCCTACGAGCAGTACTTC. Its translation: CASSLDLASYEQYF.

A single count supports this clone. The chain carries TRBV7-8 and TRBJ1-4; possibly TRBD1 for D (5 bases). Germline CDR1 and CDR2: SGHVS and FQNEAQ. The length of the CDR3 is 15 residues. The ends were cut back, 5 bases at V and 5 bases at J, with 15 bases in the middle. CDR3 amino acids: CASSPRTTLNEKLFF. The DNA of the CDR3 is TGTGCCAGCAGCCCCCGGACAACATTAAATGAAAAACTGTTTTTT.

Points on this clone: At one of its ends the junction is not consistent with the germline gene, which may arise from a read error. V usage is TRBV7-7 and J usage is TRBJ2-5, with 8 bases aligning to TRBD2. Germline lookup yields CDR1 SSHAT and CDR2 FNYEAQ (reference sequence). The CDR3 spans 16 residues. This chain's CDR3 is CASSSGLAAYQETQYF. Here the CDR3 DNA reads TGTGCTAGCAGCTCCGGACTAGCAGCCTACCAAGAGACCCAGTACTTC.

This clone was found a few times. The rearrangement uses TRBV6-1 and TRBJ2-7; D gene ambiguous. The CDR3 spans 14 residues. V gave up 1 base and J gave up 12 bases, with 19 bases separating them. Germline CDR1 is MNHNS and CDR2 is SASEGT. The CDR3 DNA reads as TGTGCCAGCAGTGAAGGAGTTAACGGCAGAGGCTCGTACTTC. Its translation is CASSEGVNGRGSYF.

The chain recombines TRBV28 with TRBJ2-7, with D perhaps matching TRBD1 (5 bases). Germline V gives CDR1 MDHEN, CDR2 SYDVKM. CDR3 length: 12 amino acids. V was clipped by 5 bases and J by 1 base, with 6 bases between them. CDR3 region: CASSKGSYEQYF. The CDR3 nucleotides are TGTGCCAGCAGTAAGGGGTCCTACGAGCAGTACTTC.

V usage is TRBV5-5 and J usage is TRBJ1-3, with D possibly TRBD1 on 6 matching bases. This CDR3 comprises 14 residues. Germline V lookup: CDR1 SGHKS, CDR2 YYEKEE (reference sequence). V was trimmed by 4 bases and J by 2 bases, leaving 10 bases between them. CDR3 amino acids: CASSLTGPGNTIYF. DNA of the CDR3: TGTGCCAGCAGCCTGACAGGACCTGGAAACACCATATATTTT.

This clone occurred a few times. This rearrangement joins TRBV7-9 to TRBJ2-7; no clear D gene. Germline values: CDR1 SEHNR, CDR2 FQNEAQ (reference sequence). Trimming took off 6 bases at V and 3 bases at J, with 9 bases between the two ends. The CDR3 totals 12 residues. CDR3 DNA sequence: TGTGCCAGCAGGGACGCAAACTACGAGCAGTACTTC. It specifies CASRDANYEQYF.

V is TRBV5-1 and J is TRBJ2-7, with a possible D match to TRBD2 (5 bases). V was shortened by 2 bases and J by 9 bases, with 21 bases between the two germline ends. CDR1 is SGHRS, CDR2 YFSETQ, per germline. This CDR3 is built from 15 residues. The CDR3 coding sequence is TGCGCCAGCAGCTTCGGGCAGGACCGGGGTCGAACGCAGTACTTC. Amino acids: CASSFGQDRGRTQYF.